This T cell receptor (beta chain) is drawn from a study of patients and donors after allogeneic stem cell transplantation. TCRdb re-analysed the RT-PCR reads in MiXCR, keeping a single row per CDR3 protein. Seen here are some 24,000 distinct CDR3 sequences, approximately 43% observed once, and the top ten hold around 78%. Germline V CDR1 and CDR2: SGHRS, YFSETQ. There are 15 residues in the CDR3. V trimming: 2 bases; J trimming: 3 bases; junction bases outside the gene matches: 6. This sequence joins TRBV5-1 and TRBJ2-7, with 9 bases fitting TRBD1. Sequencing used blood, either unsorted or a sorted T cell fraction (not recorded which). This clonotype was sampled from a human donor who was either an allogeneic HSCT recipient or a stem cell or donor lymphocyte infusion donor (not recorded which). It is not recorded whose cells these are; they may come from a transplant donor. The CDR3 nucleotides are TGCGCCAGCAGCTTTCCGGGGACAGGGTTCTACGAGCAGTACTTC. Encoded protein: CASSFPGTGFYEQYF.